The clone carrying this T cell receptor beta chain was observed a handful of times. Its antigen is unknown. Researchers ran the PCR with 60 Vbeta and 13 Jbeta primers. The assay was immunoSEQ multiplex PCR, and TCRdb's table has in-frame clones only and misses some. The sample lists some 150,000 clones; 64% were seen once. This specimen belongs to a study of cytomegalovirus exposure and HLA in healthy donors. In the study overall: Within an early data release were approximately 85 million unique TCRs drawn from HLA-typed donors.

This CDR3 has 15 residues. V was clipped by 9 bases and J by 4 bases, with 18 bases between them. Germline-derived CDR1 and CDR2 are LNHDA and SQIVND (reference sequence). Findings and limits, study-wide: Most TCR sequences were rare, but some public TCRs occurred in many donors. TCR beta chains associated with HLA were, in a later analysis, more clonally expanded than equally common others.

J is TRBJ1-4 and V is TRBV19; D unresolved. This clonotype was obtained from a woman under 40 in good health and CMV-seropositive. The sample comprised PBMCs. As DNA, the CDR3 is TGTGCCAGCAGAGGCTCCGAGGGCCTTAATGAAAAACTGTTTTTT. Protein sequence: CASRGSEGLNEKLFF.